This T cell receptor delta chain was recovered during a study of Vγ9Vδ2 T cells in congenital toxoplasmosis (dated by TCRdb to about 2021). With respect to the entire study: IgG, IgM and IgA serology, Western blot and an in-house interferon-gamma release assay were used to diagnose congenital toxoplasmosis. In this study, researchers looked at the gamma and delta chain CDR3 repertoires of sorted blood gammadelta T cells, comparing infants congenitally infected with T. gondii against uninfected infants. Infant repertoires were sequenced at 2 months after birth and at 1 year of age. At 2 months, TCR sequencing included about 5 infected and around nine uninfected infants, while at 1 year the sequenced group was 3 infected and 4 uninfected infants. Study-wide findings and limitations: The repertoire differences between infected and uninfected infants were less clear at 1 year of age than at 2 months. Both infected and uninfected infants showed high prevalence of a public TRGV9 clonotype. Among roughly 2-month-old infants, germline-encoded fetal-type TRDV2 CDR3 sequences seemed to show up more often in infected than in uninfected infants, which suggests an in utero expansion footprint. Compared with uninfected infants, infected infants at 2 months appeared to have fewer N additions in their TRGV9 and TRDV2 CDR3s, and this was especially true for TRDV2-TRDJ1 sequences. Two months was the earliest age with enough suitable sample material for TCR repertoire analysis, so newborn repertoires were not sequenced.

Trimming leaves V shorter by 3 bases and J shorter by 0 bases, with the junction holding 24 bases beyond the gene matches. The CDR3 goes from the cysteine to the phenylalanine over 24 residues. This entry keeps only the CDR3 DNA: 72 bases, framed from base 1. Based on the germline V gene, the CDR1 and CDR2 sequences are GEAIGNYY and EKD. The same treatment, consisting of spiramycin and/or pyrimethamine plus sulfadiazine plus folinic acid, was given to the mothers of both infected and uninfected infants. All infants, infected and uninfected, were born by term delivery after more than 37 weeks of gestation. Roughly 1 mL of blood was turned into PBMCs through Lymphoprep gradient centrifugation, and the PBMCs were then cryopreserved in liquid nitrogen and sent to Belgium. Thawed PBMCs were labeled with Zombie NIR viability dye and stained with CD3, TCR gammadelta, Vgamma9 and Vdelta2 antibodies. Sorting of CD3+ TCRgammadelta+ T cells was performed on a FACSAria III, reaching a mean purity of almost 99%. For each sample, the RNeasy Micro Kit was used to isolate RNA from around 10,000 sorted gammadelta T cells. The study infants had mothers who were enrolled with primary T. gondii infection during pregnancy. Peripheral blood was collected from the infants at an outpatient microbiology and virology center in Pavia, Italy.

Template-switch reverse transcription with SuperScript II was used to generate cDNA, with TRGC- and TRDC-specific primers combined in a single tube. The TRGC primer was designed to bind both the TRGC1 and TRGC2 constant genes. TRG and TRD amplification used the KAPA Real-Time Library Amplification Kit, with AMPure XP bead purification between steps. Index PCR with the Nextera XT Index Kit was used to add Illumina sequencing adapters. An Illumina MiSeq with the V2 300 kit was used to sequence the TRG and TRD amplicons, producing 150 bp paired-end reads. On the study's bioinformatics: Before further analysis, read quality was checked using FastQC version 0.11.8. Reads were mapped to GenBank TRG or TRD reference genes, and MiXCR version 3.0.3 was used to assemble CDR3 sequences. Default MiXCR settings were used, apart from assembling TRDD gene segments from 3 instead of 5 consecutive nucleotides. N additions, CDR3 length, J segment length and clonotype sharing between samples were calculated with VDJtools version 1.2.1. CDR3 sequences that were out of frame or contained stop codons were removed from the analysis. Infant repertoires were compared for overlap with previously published fetal, cord blood and adult blood Vgamma9Vdelta2 repertoires. Public reads were reanalyzed in TCRdb with CATT, and rows carrying the same DNA were merged afterwards. Clone size and V and J calls follow TCRdb, not the original study. Within this sample are about 350 delta-chain clones, with about 54% of them counted one time only. The ten biggest clones cover nearly 60% of the sample.

This clone occurred once. Its antigen is not yet known. A far larger clone is a single base away, which makes a read error likely. Sequenced material: gamma-delta T cells from blood. The receptor was isolated from a child under 10 years old born to a mother with Toxoplasma gondii infection during pregnancy, either congenitally infected or uninfected (not recorded which). The chain links TRDV2 with TRDJ3, with TRDD3 identical over 8 junction bases. TCRdb lists no J gene, so it was determined here by aligning the DNA to germline. The CDR3 has the sequence CACDAVEVMVGDPYSSWDTRQMFF. The DNA sequence reads TGTGCCTGTGACGCCGTGGAGGTGATGGTGGGGGATCCTTATAGCTCCTGGGACACCCGACAGATGTTTTTC.